What follows are 17 T cell receptor beta chains derived from one specimen sequenced in a study of T cells in Graves' hyperthyroidism and ophthalmopathy. Amplification targeted TCR beta CDR3 regions from RNA transcripts. A set of HTBI primers served as the primers for a first-round RT-PCR of the TCR CDR3. TCRdb reprocessed the multiplex PCR reads with MiXCR, giving one entry per CDR3 protein. Among about 840,000 distinct CDR3 sequences listed, 38% were seen once. The sequenced material came from blood. Receptors were obtained from a man younger than 30 with Graves' hyperthyroidism.

This clonotype was recorded many times. This chain uses TRBV7-8 with TRBJ1-1; no clear D. CDR1 is SGHVS, CDR2 FQNEAQ, per germline. With 5 bases removed from V and 6 bases from J, the gap between germline ends came to 16 bases. This CDR3 has 14 residues. CDR3 DNA: TGTGCCAGCAGCGCGGGCAGCGGATGGGCTGAAGCTTTCTTT. Translation gives CASSAGSGWAEAFF.

The sample holds a few counts of this clonotype. The V and J genes are TRBV5-1 and TRBJ1-5, with TRBD1 matching 7 bases. V shed 2 bases and J 7 bases; nucleotides not matched to a gene: 6. CDR1 and CDR2 from the germline V gene are SGHRS and YFSETQ. The length of the CDR3 is 14 residues. The CDR3: CASSFSGTDQPQHF. As DNA, the CDR3 is TGCGCCAGCAGCTTCTCCGGGACAGACCAGCCCCAGCATTTT.

This rearrangement joins TRBV25-1 to TRBJ2-7; TRBD1 agrees at 8 bases. This CDR3 has 16 amino acids. Germline V CDR1 and CDR2: MGHDK, SYGVNS. V shed 7 bases and J 3 bases; nucleotides not matched to a gene: 14. The CDR3, as DNA: TGTGCCAGCACCTCCCCGCCAGGGGGCGACAACTACGAGCAGTACTTC. Its translation is CASTSPPGGDNYEQYF.

This clonotype was counted many times. The CDR3 sequence is CASSQERENYGYTF. The CDR3 DNA is TGTGCCAGCAGCCAAGAACGGGAGAACTATGGCTACACCTTC. The chain combines TRBV14 with TRBJ1-2; D not resolved. V lost 0 bases and J lost 2, with 7 bases in between. CDR1 and CDR2 from the germline V gene are SGHDN and FVKESK. The CDR3 extends over 14 amino acids.

Many counts were recorded for this clonotype. The V and J genes are TRBV7-9 and TRBJ1-1; D uncertain. Germline lookup yields CDR1 SEHNR and CDR2 FQNEAQ (reference sequence). Trimming cost V 2 bases and J 6 bases, with 10 bases left between them. The CDR3 spans 13 residues. CDR3 loop: CASSLYAEAEAFF. Written as DNA, the CDR3 is TGTGCCAGCAGCTTATATGCGGAGGCTGAAGCTTTCTTT.

Note on this clonotype: Since a much larger clone is just one base distant, this may be a read error. The chain uses TRBV6-1 and TRBJ1-5; 11 positions match TRBD1. The germline CDR1 and CDR2 sequences are MNHNS and SASEGT. This CDR3 has 12 residues. CDR3 sequence (DNA): TGTGTCAGCGGGACAGGGGGTCAGCCCCAGCATTTT. This codes for CVSGTGGQPQHF.

The chain is built from TRBV5-5 and TRBJ1-5; 11 nucleotides agree with TRBD1. Germline trimming cut 4 bases from V and 9 bases from J; bases unmatched to any gene: 6. CDR1 and CDR2 from the germline V gene are SGHKS and YYEKEE (reference sequence). This CDR3 comprises 14 residues. The CDR3: CASSHGTGGTPQHF. In DNA, the CDR3 is TGTGCCAGCAGCCACGGGACAGGGGGTACGCCCCAGCATTTT.

The rearrangement uses TRBV29-1 and TRBJ2-7; TRBD2 matches at 11 bases. Trimming took 8 bases from V and 3 from J; bases not matched to a gene: 6. The germline V gene has CDR1 SQVTM and CDR2 ANQGSEA. This CDR3 has 13 amino acids. In nucleotides, the CDR3 is TGCAGCCCCCTAGCGGGAGGAAGCTACGAGCAGTACTTC. It is translated as CSPLAGGSYEQYF.

The chain uses TRBV9 and TRBJ2-7; TRBD2 aligns across 11 bases. There are 16 residues in the CDR3. Germline trimming cut 4 bases from V and 5 bases from J; bases unmatched to any gene: 11. Germline V gene lookup returns CDR1 SGDLS and CDR2 YYNGEE. The CDR3 DNA is TGTGCCAGCAGCACCAAGGAACTAGCGGGAGAGGACGAGCAGTACTTC. It yields the protein CASSTKELAGEDEQYF.

V and J are TRBV29-1 and TRBJ1-1, with D tentatively TRBD1 (5 bases). This CDR3 is 12 amino acids long. In germline, CDR1 is SQVTM, CDR2 ANQGSEA. DNA of the CDR3: TGCGGTGGATTGGGGCTAAACACTGAAGCTTTCTTT. It yields the protein CGGLGLNTEAFF.

This clonotype has at least ten counts. The V and J genes are TRBV20-1 and TRBJ1-6, with 9 positions matching TRBD1. From germline, CDR1 is DFQATT and CDR2 SNEGSKA (reference sequence). The V and J ends lost 5 bases and 14 bases, in that order; junction bases with no gene match: 10. The CDR3 has 13 residues. In nucleotides, the CDR3 is TGCAGTGCTGAAGGGACAGGGAAAGGAACCCTCCACTTT. Translation: CSAEGTGKGTLHF.

V usage is TRBV29-1 and J usage is TRBJ1-2, with 7 bases lining up with TRBD1. Losses at the gene ends were 3 bases for V and 2 bases for J; bases not matched to a gene: 6. The CDR3 is 14 residues long. Germline V gene lookup returns CDR1 SQVTM and CDR2 ANQGSEA. CDR3 nucleotides: TGCAGCGTTGATGAGGGGGCAGGGAACTATGGCTACACCTTC. Translated: CSVDEGAGNYGYTF.

This clonotype was seen ten or more times. The chain uses TRBV10-3 and TRBJ1-6; D remains ambiguous. V was cut by 5 bases and J by 14 bases, with 19 bases left in between. CDR3 length: 14 residues. The germline gives CDR1 ENHRY, CDR2 SYGVKD. For the CDR3, the DNA is TGTGCCATCAGTCCACCCGGGCCTGGTGCGTCCCTCCACTTT. It is translated as CAISPPGPGASLHF.

This sequence joins TRBV7-9 and TRBJ2-7; D gene uncertain. The germline V and J ends were trimmed by 6 bases and 7 bases, with 16 bases remaining between them. The germline V gene encodes CDR1 SEHNR and CDR2 FQNEAQ (reference sequence). This CDR3 has 13 amino acids. The CDR3 region is CASSYSDLREQYF. The CDR3 DNA reads TGTGCCAGCAGTTACTCGGACCTCCGTGAGCAGTACTTC.

This clonotype was seen only once. The chain has TRBV20-1 and TRBJ1-2; tentative D call: TRBD1 (5 bases). The V end was cut by 8 bases, the J end by 4 bases, with 17 bases between. Germline V CDR1 and CDR2: DFQATT, SNEGSKA (reference sequence). The CDR3 is made up of 13 amino acids. Here the CDR3 DNA reads TGCAGTACCCCATGGGACGGTGTCTATGGCTACACCTTC. It translates to CSTPWDGVYGYTF.

This chain joins TRBV2 and TRBJ1-4, with D hard to call. Germline assignment: CDR1 SNHLY and CDR2 FYNNEI. Trimming took off 7 bases at V and 3 bases at J, with 12 bases between the two ends. This CDR3 contains 14 residues. CDR3 protein: CASIGPEANEKLFF. CDR3 bases: TGTGCCAGCATTGGACCTGAAGCTAATGAAAAACTGTTTTTT.

About this clonotype: Possible read error: a much larger clone is one base away. V gene TRBV20-1 combines with J gene TRBJ1-5, with D uncertain. The germline V gene has CDR1 DFQATT and CDR2 SNEGSKA (reference sequence). V was shortened by 4 bases and J by 0 bases, with 4 bases between the two germline ends. The CDR3 sequence is 12 residues long. The DNA of the CDR3 is TGCAGTGCTAAAGGTAGCAATCAGCCCCAGCATTTT. Protein: CSAKGSNQPQHF.